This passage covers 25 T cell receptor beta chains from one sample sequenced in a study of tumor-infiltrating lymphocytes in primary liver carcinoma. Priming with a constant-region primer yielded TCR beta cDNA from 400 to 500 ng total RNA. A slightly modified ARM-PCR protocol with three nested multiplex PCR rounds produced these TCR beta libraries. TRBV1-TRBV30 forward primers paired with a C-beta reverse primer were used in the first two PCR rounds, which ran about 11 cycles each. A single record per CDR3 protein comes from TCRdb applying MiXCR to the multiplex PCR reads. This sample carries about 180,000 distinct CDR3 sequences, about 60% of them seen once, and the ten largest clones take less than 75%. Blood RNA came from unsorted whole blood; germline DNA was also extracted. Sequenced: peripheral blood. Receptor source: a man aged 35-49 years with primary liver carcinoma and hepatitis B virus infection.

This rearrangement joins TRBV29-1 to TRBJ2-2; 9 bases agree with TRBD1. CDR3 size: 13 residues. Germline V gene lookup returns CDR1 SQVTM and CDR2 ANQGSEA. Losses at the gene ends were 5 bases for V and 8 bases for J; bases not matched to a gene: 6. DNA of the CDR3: TGCAGCGTTAAGGGACAGGGTGAAGGGGAGCTGTTTTTT. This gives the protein CSVKGQGEGELFF.

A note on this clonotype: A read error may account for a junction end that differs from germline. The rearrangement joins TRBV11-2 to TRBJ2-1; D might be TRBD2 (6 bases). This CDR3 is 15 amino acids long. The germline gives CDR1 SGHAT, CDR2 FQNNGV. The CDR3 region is CASSLEGLVGYERFF. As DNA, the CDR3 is TGTGCCAGCAGCTTAGAGGGACTCGTAGGCTATGAGCGGTTCTTC.

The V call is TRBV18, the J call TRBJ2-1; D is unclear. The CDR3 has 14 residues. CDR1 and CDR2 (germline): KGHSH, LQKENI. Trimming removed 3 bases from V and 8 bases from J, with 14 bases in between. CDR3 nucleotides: TGTGCCAGCTCACCGCCTAGTATCGGAGATGAGCAGTTCTTC. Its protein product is CASSPPSIGDEQFF.

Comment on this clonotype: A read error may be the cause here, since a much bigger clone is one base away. The CDR3 reads CVSSSRGRNTEAFF. The CDR3 DNA reads as TGTGTCAGCAGCTCCAGGGGGCGAAACACTGAAGCTTTCTTT. J is TRBJ1-1 and V is TRBV11-2; 8 bases are shared with TRBD1. The CDR3 has 14 amino acids. Germline V lookup: CDR1 SGHAT, CDR2 FQNNGV.

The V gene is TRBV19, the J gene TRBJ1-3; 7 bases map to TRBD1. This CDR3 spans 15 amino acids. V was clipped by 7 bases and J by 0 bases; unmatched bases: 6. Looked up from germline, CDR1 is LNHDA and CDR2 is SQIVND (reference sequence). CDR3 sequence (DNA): TGTGCCAGTACCCACAGGGGAAACTCTGGAAACACCATATATTTT. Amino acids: CASTHRGNSGNTIYF.

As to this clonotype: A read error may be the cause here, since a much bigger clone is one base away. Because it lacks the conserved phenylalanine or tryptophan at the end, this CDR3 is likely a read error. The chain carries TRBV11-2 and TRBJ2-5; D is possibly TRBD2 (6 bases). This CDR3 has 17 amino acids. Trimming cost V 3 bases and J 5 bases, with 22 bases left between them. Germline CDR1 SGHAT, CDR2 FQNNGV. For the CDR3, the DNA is TGTGCCAGCAGCTTGGGAGGATCTAGAACGCGTCCGGAGACCCAGTACTAC. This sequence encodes CASSLGGSRTRPETQYY.

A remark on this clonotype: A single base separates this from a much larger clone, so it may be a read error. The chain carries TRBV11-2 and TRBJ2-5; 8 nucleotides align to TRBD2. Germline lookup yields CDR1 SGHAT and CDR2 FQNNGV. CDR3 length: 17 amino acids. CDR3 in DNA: TGTGCCGGCAGCAACCCCCCGGGAGGGCCGGGTGAAGAGACCCAGTACTTC. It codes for CAGSNPPGGPGEETQYF.

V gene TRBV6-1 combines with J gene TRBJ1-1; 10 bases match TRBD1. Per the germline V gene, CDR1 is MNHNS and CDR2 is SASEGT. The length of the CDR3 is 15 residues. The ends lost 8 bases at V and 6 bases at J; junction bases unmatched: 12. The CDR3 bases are TGTGCCAGCCTGACCGGGACAGGGGTATACGCTGAAGCTTTCTTT. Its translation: CASLTGTGVYAEAFF.

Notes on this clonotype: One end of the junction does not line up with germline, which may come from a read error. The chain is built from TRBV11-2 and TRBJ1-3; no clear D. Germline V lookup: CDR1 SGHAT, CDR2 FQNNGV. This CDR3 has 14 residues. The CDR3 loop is CASSPSYAGSTIYF. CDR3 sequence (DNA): TGTGCCAGCAGCCCTTCCTACGCTGGAAGCACCATATATTTT.

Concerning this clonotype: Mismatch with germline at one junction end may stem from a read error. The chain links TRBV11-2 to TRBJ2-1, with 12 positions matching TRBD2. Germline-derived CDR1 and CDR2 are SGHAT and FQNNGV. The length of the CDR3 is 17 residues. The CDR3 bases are TGTGCCAGAAGCTTAGGTCCTAGCGGGAGGGGGTCCTATGAGCAGTTCTTC. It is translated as CARSLGPSGRGSYEQFF.

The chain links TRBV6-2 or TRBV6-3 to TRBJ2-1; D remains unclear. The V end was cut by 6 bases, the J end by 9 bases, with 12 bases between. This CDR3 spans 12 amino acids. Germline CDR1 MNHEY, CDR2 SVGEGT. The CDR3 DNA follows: TGTGCCAGCAGGCGGAGCGCGATTGAGCAGTTCTTC. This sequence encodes CASRRSAIEQFF.

CDR3 amino acids: CASPLHPGWDEQYF. For the CDR3, the DNA is TGTGCCAGCCCCTTGCACCCGGGATGGGACGAGCAGTACTTC. J is TRBJ2-7 and V is TRBV11-2; tentative D call: TRBD2 (5 bases). Trimming stripped 8 bases from V and 5 bases from J, with 19 bases between. Germline CDR1 is SGHAT and CDR2 is FQNNGV. The CDR3 is 14 residues long.

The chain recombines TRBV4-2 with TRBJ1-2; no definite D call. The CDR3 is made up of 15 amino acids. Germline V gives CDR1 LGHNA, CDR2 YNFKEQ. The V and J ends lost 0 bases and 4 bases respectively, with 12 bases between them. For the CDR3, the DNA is TGTGCCAGCAGCCAAGATCTGGGAACCTTCTATGGCTACACCTTC. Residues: CASSQDLGTFYGYTF.

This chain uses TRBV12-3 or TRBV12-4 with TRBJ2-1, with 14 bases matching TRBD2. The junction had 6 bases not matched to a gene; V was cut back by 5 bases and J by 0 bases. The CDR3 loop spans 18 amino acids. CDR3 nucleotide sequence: TGTGCCAGCAGTGGAGTGACTAGCGGGAGGGCCTCCTACAATGAGCAGTTCTTC. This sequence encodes CASSGVTSGRASYNEQFF.

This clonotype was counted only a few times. The chain's CDR3 is CASSLDGGETQYF. Here the CDR3 DNA reads TGTGCCAGCAGCTTAGACGGGGGAGAGACCCAGTACTTC. The chain is built from TRBV11-2 and TRBJ2-5; tentatively, D is TRBD2 (6 bases). Per germline, CDR1 SGHAT and CDR2 FQNNGV. V lost 0 bases, J lost 4 bases, and 6 bases lay in between. This CDR3 spans 13 amino acids.

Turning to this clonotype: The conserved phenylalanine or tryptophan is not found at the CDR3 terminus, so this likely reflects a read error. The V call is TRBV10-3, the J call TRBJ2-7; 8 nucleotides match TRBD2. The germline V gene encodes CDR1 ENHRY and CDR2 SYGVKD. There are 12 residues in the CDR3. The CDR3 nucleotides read TGTTCCGGGGGGGCGCAGACCTACGAGCAGTACTCC. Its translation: CSGGAQTYEQYS.

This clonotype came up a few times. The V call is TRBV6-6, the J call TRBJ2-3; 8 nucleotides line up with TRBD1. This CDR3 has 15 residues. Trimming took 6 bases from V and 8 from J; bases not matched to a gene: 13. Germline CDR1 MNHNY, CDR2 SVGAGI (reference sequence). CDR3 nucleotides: TGTGCCAGCAGGGCCCCCGGACAGGGAGGTAGTACGCAGTATTTT. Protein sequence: CASRAPGQGGSTQYF.

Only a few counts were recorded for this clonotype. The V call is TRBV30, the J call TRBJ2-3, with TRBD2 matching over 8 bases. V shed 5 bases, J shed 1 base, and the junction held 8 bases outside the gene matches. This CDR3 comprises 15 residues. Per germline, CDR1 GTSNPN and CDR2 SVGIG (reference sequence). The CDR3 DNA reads TGTGCCTGGGGTATAGCGGGGCTAGGCACAGATACGCAGTATTTT. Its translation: CAWGIAGLGTDTQYF. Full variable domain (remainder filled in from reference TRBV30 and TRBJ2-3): SQTIHQWPATLVQPVGSPLSLECTVEGTSNPNLYWYRQAAGRGLQLLFYSVGIGQISSEVPQNLSASRPQDRQFILSSKKLLLSDSGFYLCAWGIAGLGTDTQYFGPGTRLTVL.

CDR3 sequence: CSVEAPRSYGYTF. In DNA, the CDR3 is TGCAGCGTTGAAGCCCCGCGATCATATGGCTACACCTTC. This rearrangement joins TRBV29-1 to TRBJ1-2; D is uncertain. The germline V gene has CDR1 SQVTM and CDR2 ANQGSEA. Between the trimmed V and J ends, which lost 1 base and 5 bases, there was a span of 11 bases. The CDR3 covers 13 residues.

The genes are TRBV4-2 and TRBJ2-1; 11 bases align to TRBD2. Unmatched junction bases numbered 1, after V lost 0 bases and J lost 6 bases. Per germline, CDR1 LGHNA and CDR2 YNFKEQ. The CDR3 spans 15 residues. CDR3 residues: CASSQDGLAGNEQFF. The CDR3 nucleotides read TGTGCCAGCAGCCAAGATGGACTAGCGGGCAATGAGCAGTTCTTC.

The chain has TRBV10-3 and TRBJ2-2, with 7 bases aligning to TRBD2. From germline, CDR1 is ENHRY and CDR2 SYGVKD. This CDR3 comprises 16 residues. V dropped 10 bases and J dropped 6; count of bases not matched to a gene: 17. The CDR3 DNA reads TGTGCCACTAACAGGCCCGCGGGGGTCGAGGCCGGGGAGCTGTTTTTT. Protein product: CATNRPAGVEAGELFF.

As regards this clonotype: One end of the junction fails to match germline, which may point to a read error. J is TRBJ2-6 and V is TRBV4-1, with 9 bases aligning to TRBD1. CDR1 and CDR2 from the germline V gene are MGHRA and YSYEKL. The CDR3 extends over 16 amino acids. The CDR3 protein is CASSQGTGEGANDLTF. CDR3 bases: TGCGCCAGCAGCCAAGGGACAGGGGAAGGGGCCAACGACCTGACTTTC.

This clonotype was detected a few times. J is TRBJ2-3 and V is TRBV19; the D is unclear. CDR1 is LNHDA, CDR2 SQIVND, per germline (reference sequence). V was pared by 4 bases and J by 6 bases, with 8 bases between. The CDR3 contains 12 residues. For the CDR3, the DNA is TGTGCCAGTAGTAACAATGCCGATACGCAGTATTTT. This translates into CASSNNADTQYF.

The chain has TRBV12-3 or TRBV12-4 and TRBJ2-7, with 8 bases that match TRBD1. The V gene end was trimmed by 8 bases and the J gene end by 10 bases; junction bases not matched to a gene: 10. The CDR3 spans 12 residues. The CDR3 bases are TGTGCCAGCGGCTTCCAGGGGGCGGTACAGTACTTC. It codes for CASGFQGAVQYF.

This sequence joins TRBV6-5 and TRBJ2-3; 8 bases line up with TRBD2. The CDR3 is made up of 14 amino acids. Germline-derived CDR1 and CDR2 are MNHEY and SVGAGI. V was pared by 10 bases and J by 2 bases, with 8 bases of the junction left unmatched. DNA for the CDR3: TGTGCCACCCGAGATAGCGGGAACACAGATACGCAGTATTTT. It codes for CATRDSGNTDTQYF.